The next 32 T cell receptor beta chains were all read from a single sample in a study of T cell changes during pregnancy in multiple sclerosis. Repertoires were generated with immunoSEQ multiplex PCR, while TCRdb's copy carries only in-frame clones and drops some. The sample has approximately 40,000 clones; about 90% are singletons. Specimen: CD4+ T cells from peripheral blood mononuclear cells, collected before pregnancy. Receptors originate from a female donor with multiple sclerosis, enrolled in a pregnancy study.

The rearrangement joins TRBV5-4 to TRBJ1-4, with D tentatively TRBD1 (6 bases). CDR3 length: 15 residues. Germline loops: CDR1 SGHNT, CDR2 YYREEE (reference sequence). V lost 4 bases and J lost 3, with 13 bases in between. The CDR3 nucleotides read TGTGCCAGCAGCATACAGGGATTTTCTAATGAAAAACTGTTTTTT. Amino acid sequence: CASSIQGFSNEKLFF.

This rearrangement joins TRBV7-2 to TRBJ2-3, with 9 positions matching TRBD1. V trimming: 3 bases; J trimming: 6 bases; junction bases outside the gene matches: 7. The germline V gene has CDR1 SGHTA and CDR2 FQGNSA. The CDR3 extends over 15 amino acids. The CDR3 protein is CASSFGDRVADTQYF. CDR3 nucleotides: TGTGCCAGCAGCTTCGGGGACAGGGTTGCGGATACGCAGTATTTT.

The chain couples TRBV30 to TRBJ2-3, with TRBD2 matching 7 bases. The junction had 3 bases not matched to a gene; V was cut back by 3 bases and J by 6 bases. Germline V gene data show CDR1 as GTSNPN and CDR2 as SVGIG (reference sequence). This CDR3 has 12 residues. CDR3 nucleotide sequence: TGTGCCTGGAGCCCACTAGCGGATACGCAGTATTTT. This encodes CAWSPLADTQYF.

This sequence joins TRBV7-2 and TRBJ1-1; D unclear. Trimming took 1 base from V and 3 from J, leaving 9 bases between them. Germline-derived CDR1 and CDR2 are SGHTA and FQGNSA. The CDR3 length is 14 residues. The CDR3 protein is CASSLDGIYTEAFF. Here the CDR3 DNA reads TGTGCCAGCAGCTTAGACGGGATCTACACTGAAGCTTTCTTT.

This sequence joins TRBV7-2 and TRBJ2-3; possibly TRBD1 for D (5 bases). CDR1 SGHTA and CDR2 FQGNSA come from the germline V gene. The CDR3 has 14 amino acids. Trimming cost V 3 bases and J 4 bases, with 11 bases left between them. The CDR3 reads CASSFRGLADTQYF. CDR3 DNA: TGTGCCAGCAGCTTTAGGGGTTTGGCAGATACGCAGTATTTT.

J is TRBJ1-4 and V is TRBV5-1; D unclear. The CDR3 contains 16 residues. Germline CDR1 SGHRS, CDR2 YFSETQ. The germline V and J ends were trimmed by 0 bases and 4 bases, with 13 bases remaining between them. CDR3 DNA: TGCGCCAGCAGCTTGGGATTTTCGCTATATAATGAAAAACTGTTTTTT. Translating it yields CASSLGFSLYNEKLFF.

The chain recombines TRBV15 with TRBJ2-3; 7 nucleotides align to TRBD1. Germline-derived CDR1 and CDR2 are LNHNV and YYDKDF (reference sequence). The CDR3 loop spans 13 amino acids. Unmatched junction bases numbered 2, after V lost 3 bases and J lost 5 bases. CDR3 nucleotides: TGTGCCACCAGCAGCCAGGGGGTAGATACGCAGTATTTT. This translates into CATSSQGVDTQYF.

As DNA, the CDR3 is TGTGCCTGGAGTACAGGGATGAACACTGAAGCTTTCTTT. Amino acids: CAWSTGMNTEAFF. This chain links TRBV30 with TRBJ1-1; a possible D gene is TRBD1 (6 bases). CDR3 length: 13 amino acids. V gave up 2 bases and J gave up 0 bases, with 7 bases separating them. Germline V lookup: CDR1 GTSNPN, CDR2 SVGIG (reference sequence).

This chain connects TRBV4-2 to TRBJ2-7, with 8 bases aligning to TRBD2. The CDR3 contains 15 residues. Germline lookup yields CDR1 LGHNA and CDR2 YNFKEQ. The J segment lost 6 bases and the V segment lost 4 bases, leaving 11 bases of the junction unmatched. CDR3 sequence: CASSPDPKRGGEQYF. As DNA, the CDR3 is TGTGCCAGCAGCCCAGACCCTAAACGGGGGGGCGAGCAGTACTTC.

The CDR3 loop reads CASSPQAGENSPLHF. The CDR3 region has the DNA TGTGCCAGCAGCCCGCAAGCAGGGGAGAATTCACCCCTCCACTTT. The chain couples TRBV9 to TRBJ1-6; perhaps TRBD1 as D (6 bases). The length of the CDR3 is 15 residues. Germline lookup yields CDR1 SGDLS and CDR2 YYNGEE. Trimming stripped 4 bases from V and 7 bases from J, with 15 bases between.

This clone was detected only once. This chain connects TRBV9 to TRBJ2-2; no clear D gene. The CDR3 runs 14 residues. Per the germline V gene, CDR1 is SGDLS and CDR2 is YYNGEE. With 2 bases removed from V and 0 bases from J, the gap between germline ends came to 5 bases. For the CDR3, the DNA is TGTGCCAGCAGCGTTTACACGAACACCGGGGAGCTGTTTTTT. Amino acid sequence: CASSVYTNTGELFF.

The chain has TRBV29-1 and TRBJ2-1, with 7 bases that match TRBD2. The CDR3 totals 16 residues. V shed 7 bases, J shed 4 bases, and the junction held 16 bases outside the gene matches. CDR1 is SQVTM, CDR2 ANQGSEA, per germline. CDR3 nucleotide sequence: TGCAGCGCCAACTGGTACGAAGCGGGGACGTACAATGAGCAGTTCTTC. Translation: CSANWYEAGTYNEQFF.

This chain joins TRBV19 and TRBJ1-4, with no clear D. This CDR3 spans 14 amino acids. Trimming shortened V by 5 bases and J by 5 bases, and 12 bases separated the two germline ends. Per the germline V gene, CDR1 is LNHDA and CDR2 is SQIVND (reference sequence). CDR3 sequence: CASSPTLTNEKLFF. CDR3 coding DNA: TGTGCCAGTAGTCCGACACTTACGAATGAAAAACTGTTTTTT.

V and J are TRBV11-2 and TRBJ1-6; TRBD1 is a possible D gene (6 bases). In germline, CDR1 is SGHAT, CDR2 FQNNGV. Trimming took off 4 bases at V and 11 bases at J, with 18 bases between the two ends. This CDR3 spans 15 amino acids. The CDR3 sequence: CASSSITGSRAPLHF. In nucleotides, the CDR3 is TGTGCCAGCAGCTCCATCACAGGGAGTCGGGCACCCCTCCACTTT.

This clone is a singleton in its sample. The V and J genes are TRBV11-2 and TRBJ2-1, with 7 positions matching TRBD2. Germline V gene lookup returns CDR1 SGHAT and CDR2 FQNNGV. This CDR3 has 16 amino acids. The J segment lost 0 bases and the V segment lost 1 base, leaving 3 bases of the junction unmatched. In DNA, the CDR3 is TGTGCCAGCAGCTTAGTGGCGGGGGTCTCCTACAATGAGCAGTTCTTC. Amino acids: CASSLVAGVSYNEQFF.

This clone was detected a few times. This chain joins TRBV7-9 and TRBJ1-5, with 7 bases aligning to TRBD1. Germline V gives CDR1 SEHNR, CDR2 FQNEAQ (reference sequence). V gave up 4 bases and J gave up 4 bases; unmatched junction bases: 1. The CDR3 extends over 13 amino acids. The CDR3 loop reads CASSSTGNQPQHF. CDR3 sequence (DNA): TGTGCCAGCAGCTCGACAGGGAATCAGCCCCAGCATTTT.

V gene TRBV5-1 combines with J gene TRBJ2-4; 7 bases are a match to TRBD1. The J segment lost 2 bases and the V segment lost 0 bases, leaving 5 bases of the junction unmatched. CDR1 is SGHRS and CDR2 is YFSETQ in the germline V gene. This CDR3 is built from 16 residues. Here the CDR3 reads CASSLGQGSTKNIQYF. The CDR3 DNA sequence: TGCGCCAGCAGCTTGGGACAGGGATCAACCAAAAACATTCAGTACTTC.

V usage is TRBV18 and J usage is TRBJ2-7; possible D gene TRBD2, 6 bases. Germline values: CDR1 KGHSH, CDR2 LQKENI. V was shortened by 0 bases and J by 2 bases, with 17 bases between the two germline ends. The CDR3 extends over 17 amino acids. The CDR3 region is CASSPPGGRGVPYEQYF. CDR3 DNA sequence: TGTGCCAGCTCACCACCGGGGGGTAGAGGGGTACCCTACGAGCAGTACTTC.

The rearrangement uses TRBV9 and TRBJ1-2; 7 nucleotides align to TRBD1. CDR3 length: 15 amino acids. The germline V gene encodes CDR1 SGDLS and CDR2 YYNGEE. V lost 0 bases to trimming and J lost 4 bases; unmatched junction nucleotides: 6. The CDR3 spells CASSVAAGTAYGYTF. CDR3 nucleotides: TGTGCCAGCAGCGTAGCTGCGGGGACAGCCTATGGCTACACCTTC.

This clone was seen a single time. This sequence joins TRBV11-2 and TRBJ2-7; TRBD1 matches 7 bases. CDR1 SGHAT and CDR2 FQNNGV come from the germline V gene. This CDR3 spans 17 amino acids. V lost 3 bases, J lost 6 bases, and 17 bases stayed unmatched. The CDR3 loop is CASSFGGAPGGSGEQYF. The CDR3 nucleotides are TGTGCCAGCAGCTTTGGTGGGGCCCCAGGGGGTTCGGGCGAGCAGTACTTC.

The chain has TRBV9 and TRBJ1-1; possibly TRBD1 for D (5 bases). CDR3 length equals 16 residues. The germline gives CDR1 SGDLS, CDR2 YYNGEE. Trimming removed 0 bases from V and 6 bases from J, with 18 bases in between. CDR3 loop: CASSVVAGRGIPEAFF. DNA for the CDR3: TGTGCCAGCAGCGTAGTGGCAGGGCGCGGTATCCCTGAAGCTTTCTTT. Looking up the rest from reference TRBV9 and TRBJ1-1 gives the full variable domain: DSGVTQTPKHLITATGQRVTLRCSPRSGDLSVYWYQQSLDQGLQFLIQYYNGEERAKGNILERFSAQQFPDLHSELNLSSLELGDSALYFCASSVVAGRGIPEAFFGQGTRLTVV.

This rearrangement joins TRBV25-1 to TRBJ1-1; unclear D gene. CDR3 length equals 12 residues. V gave up 4 bases and J gave up 5 bases, with 8 bases separating them. Germline V gene data show CDR1 as MGHDK and CDR2 as SYGVNS. The CDR3 reads CASSGTRTEAFF. The CDR3 region has the DNA TGTGCCAGCAGTGGAACTCGTACTGAAGCTTTCTTT. Looking up the rest from reference TRBV25-1 and TRBJ1-1 gives the full variable domain: EADIYQTPRYLVIGTGKKITLECSQTMGHDKMYWYQQDPGMELHLIHYSYGVNSTEKGDLSSESTVSRIRTEHFPLTLESARPSHTSQYLCASSGTRTEAFFGQGTRLTVV.

In DNA form, the CDR3 reads TGCGCCAGCAGCTTGGCCCCTAGCGGGGGACGCACAGATACGCAGTATTTT. Protein sequence: CASSLAPSGGRTDTQYF. The chain uses TRBV5-1 and TRBJ2-3, with 10 bases lining up with TRBD2. The germline CDR1 and CDR2 sequences are SGHRS and YFSETQ. V dropped 0 bases and J dropped 1; count of bases not matched to a gene: 5. The CDR3 has 17 residues.

The J gene is TRBJ1-1, the V gene TRBV28; D possibly corresponds to TRBD1 (5 bases). This CDR3 region has 13 residues. Germline CDR1 is MDHEN and CDR2 is SYDVKM. V dropped 3 bases and J dropped 9 bases, with 14 bases sitting between them. The chain's CDR3 is CASSFRDRPKAFF. CDR3 DNA: TGTGCCAGCAGTTTTCGAGACAGACCGAAAGCTTTCTTT.

This clone was detected only once. The rearrangement uses TRBV5-4 and TRBJ2-3, with a possible D match to TRBD2 (6 bases). Trimming removed 6 bases at V and 6 bases at J, with 23 bases between. The CDR3 covers 16 residues. Germline-derived CDR1 and CDR2 are SGHNT and YYREEE (reference sequence). CDR3 residues: CASKKTHAREADTQYF. In DNA form, the CDR3 reads TGTGCCAGCAAAAAGACTCACGCCAGGGAGGCCGATACGCAGTATTTT. Together with reference TRBV5-4 and TRBJ2-3, the CDR3 gives the full variable domain: ETGVTQSPTHLIKTRGQQVTLRCSSQSGHNTVSWYQQALGQGPQFIFQYYREEENGRGNFPPRFSGLQFPNYSSELNVNALELDDSALYLCASKKTHAREADTQYFGPGTRLTVL.

V gene TRBV6-6 combines with J gene TRBJ1-2; D remains ambiguous. V was clipped by 5 bases and J by 0 bases, with 4 bases between them. Germline V CDR1 and CDR2: MNHNY, SVGAGI (reference sequence). The CDR3 sequence is 12 residues long. CDR3: CASSLANYGYTF. The DNA for the CDR3 is TGTGCCAGCAGTCTCGCTAACTATGGCTACACCTTC.

This clone was observed a single time. The chain is built from TRBV2 and TRBJ2-5; 7 bases match TRBD2. This CDR3 has 13 amino acids. Germline values: CDR1 SNHLY, CDR2 FYNNEI. Unmatched junction bases numbered 11, after V lost 7 bases and J lost 9 bases. CDR3 DNA sequence: TGTGCCAGCACCGCGGGACTACGTGCGGCCCAGTACTTC. Its translation is CASTAGLRAAQYF.

This chain connects TRBV6-5 to TRBJ1-2; 8 bases line up with TRBD1. Trimming removed 2 bases from V and 3 bases from J; junction bases left unmatched: 8. The CDR3 contains 16 residues. Germline assignment: CDR1 MNHEY and CDR2 SVGAGI. CDR3 residues: CASSYNYRGEYYGYTF. The CDR3 nucleotides read TGTGCCAGCAGTTACAACTACAGGGGGGAGTACTATGGCTACACCTTC.

The J gene is TRBJ2-7, the V gene TRBV29-1, with 7 bases fitting TRBD1. J was trimmed by 0 bases and V by 7 bases; bases with no gene match: 3. Germline loops: CDR1 SQVTM, CDR2 ANQGSEA. This CDR3 contains 12 residues. CDR3: CSAGTVSYEQYF. The CDR3 coding sequence is TGCAGCGCCGGGACAGTCTCCTACGAGCAGTACTTC.

This clone was counted a single time. J is TRBJ2-3 and V is TRBV6-5; 9 bases match TRBD2. The junction had 3 bases not matched to a gene; V was cut back by 5 bases and J by 3 bases. From germline, CDR1 is MNHEY and CDR2 SVGAGI. The length of the CDR3 is 14 residues. CDR3 amino acids: CASSVAGVTDTQYF. The CDR3 nucleotides are TGTGCCAGCAGTGTAGCGGGGGTTACAGATACGCAGTATTTT.

V usage is TRBV27 and J usage is TRBJ1-5; D uncertain. Germline loops: CDR1 MNHEY, CDR2 SMNVEV (reference sequence). This CDR3 region has 14 residues. The ends were cut back, 0 bases at V and 4 bases at J, with 7 bases in the middle. The CDR3 reads CASSLSPGNQPQHF. The DNA of the CDR3 is TGTGCCAGCAGTTTATCTCCAGGTAATCAGCCCCAGCATTTT.

The CDR3 loop is CASSKVGADRVPAQHF. The CDR3 DNA reads TGTGCCAGCAGCAAAGTCGGGGCGGACAGGGTCCCCGCCCAGCATTTT. The chain is built from TRBV21-1 and TRBJ1-5; the D segment call TRBD1 is taken from the table without a DNA check. TRBV21-1 represents a pseudogene. The CDR3 length is 16 residues.